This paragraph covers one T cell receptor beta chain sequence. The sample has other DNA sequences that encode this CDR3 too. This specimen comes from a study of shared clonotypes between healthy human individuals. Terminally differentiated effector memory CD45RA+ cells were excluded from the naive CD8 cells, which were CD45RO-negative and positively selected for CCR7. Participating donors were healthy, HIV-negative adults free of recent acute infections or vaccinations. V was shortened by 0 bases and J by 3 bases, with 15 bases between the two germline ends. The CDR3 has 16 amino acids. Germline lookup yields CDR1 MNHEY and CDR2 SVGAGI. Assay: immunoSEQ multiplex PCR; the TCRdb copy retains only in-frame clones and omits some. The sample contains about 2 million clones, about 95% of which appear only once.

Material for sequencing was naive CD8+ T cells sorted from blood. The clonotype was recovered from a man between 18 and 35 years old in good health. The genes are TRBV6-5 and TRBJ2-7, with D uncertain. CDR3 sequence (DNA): TGTGCCAGCAGTTACTCGGTCGGGCAGGCGAACTACGAGCAGTACTTC. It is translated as CASSYSVGQANYEQYF.